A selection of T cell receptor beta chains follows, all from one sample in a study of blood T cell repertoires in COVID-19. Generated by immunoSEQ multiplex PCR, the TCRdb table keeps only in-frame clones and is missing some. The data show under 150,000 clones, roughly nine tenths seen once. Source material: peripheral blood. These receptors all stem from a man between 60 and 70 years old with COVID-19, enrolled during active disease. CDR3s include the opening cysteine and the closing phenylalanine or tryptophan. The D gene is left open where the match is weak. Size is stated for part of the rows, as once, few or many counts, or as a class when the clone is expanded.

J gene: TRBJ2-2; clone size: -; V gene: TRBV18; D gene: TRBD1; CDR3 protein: CASSPGQGAQSTGELFF; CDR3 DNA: TGTGCCAGCTCGCCGGGACAGGGGGCGCAGAGCACCGGGGAGCTGTTTTTT
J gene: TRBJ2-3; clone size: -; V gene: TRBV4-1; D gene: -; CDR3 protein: CASSPVVPRSADTQYF; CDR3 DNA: TGCGCCAGCAGCCCAGTGGTACCTAGGAGTGCAGATACGCAGTATTTT
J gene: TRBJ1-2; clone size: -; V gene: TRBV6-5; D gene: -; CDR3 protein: CASSYTAELANYGYTF; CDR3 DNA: TGTGCCAGCAGTTACACGGCAGAACTAGCTAACTATGGCTACACCTTC
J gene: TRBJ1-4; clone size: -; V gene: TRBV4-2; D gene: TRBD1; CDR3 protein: CASSQETGGYEKLFF; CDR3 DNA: TGTGCCAGCAGCCAAGAGACAGGGGGCTACGAAAAACTGTTTTTT
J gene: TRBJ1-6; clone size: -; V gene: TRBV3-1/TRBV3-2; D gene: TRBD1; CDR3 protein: CASSQNRGNSPLHF; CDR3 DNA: TGTGCCAGCAGCCAAAACAGGGGAAATTCACCCCTCCACTTT
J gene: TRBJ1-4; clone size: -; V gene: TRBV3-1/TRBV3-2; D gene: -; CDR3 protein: CASSLVATNEKLFF; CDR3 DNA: TGTGCCAGCAGCCTTGTAGCAACTAATGAAAAACTGTTTTTT
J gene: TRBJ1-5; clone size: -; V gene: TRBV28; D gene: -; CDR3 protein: CASSRVLNQPQHF; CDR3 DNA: TGTGCCAGCAGCCGGGTTTTAAATCAGCCCCAGCATTTT
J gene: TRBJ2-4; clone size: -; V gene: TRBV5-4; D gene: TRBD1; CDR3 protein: CASSREGARNIQYF; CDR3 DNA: TGTGCCAGCAGCCGTGAGGGGGCCCGAAACATTCAGTACTTC
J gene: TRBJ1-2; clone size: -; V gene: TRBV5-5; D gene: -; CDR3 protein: CASSLGGNLNYGYTF; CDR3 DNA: TGTGCCAGCAGCTTGGGCGGAAACCTTAACTATGGCTACACCTTC
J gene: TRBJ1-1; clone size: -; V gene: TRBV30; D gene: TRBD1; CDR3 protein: CAWGQGATEAFF; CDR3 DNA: TGTGCCTGGGGACAGGGGGCCACTGAAGCTTTCTTT
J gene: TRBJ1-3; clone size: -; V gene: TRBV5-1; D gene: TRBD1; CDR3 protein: CASSLKGGSPGNTIYF; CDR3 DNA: TGCGCCAGCAGCTTGAAAGGGGGCTCGCCTGGAAACACCATATATTTT
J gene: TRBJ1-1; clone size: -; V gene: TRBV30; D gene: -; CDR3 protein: CAWKGGPVSTGEAFF; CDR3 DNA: TGTGCCTGGAAAGGAGGACCAGTGTCGACAGGTGAAGCTTTCTTT
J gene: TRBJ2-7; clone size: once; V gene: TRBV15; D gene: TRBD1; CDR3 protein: CATSMDRVLTYEQYF; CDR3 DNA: TGTGCCACCAGTATGGACAGGGTCCTTACCTACGAGCAGTACTTC
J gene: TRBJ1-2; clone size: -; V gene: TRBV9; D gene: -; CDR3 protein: CAPRRTVTNGYTF; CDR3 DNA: TGTGCCCCCAGACGGACAGTCACTAATGGCTACACCTTC
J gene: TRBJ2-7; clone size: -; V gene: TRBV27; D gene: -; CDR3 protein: CASSPPTESYEQYF; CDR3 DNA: TGTGCCAGCAGTCCACCGACGGAGTCCTACGAGCAGTACTTC
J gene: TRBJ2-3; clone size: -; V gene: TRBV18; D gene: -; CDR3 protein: CASSPDRIAADTQYF; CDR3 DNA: TGTGCCAGCTCACCAGACCGGATAGCGGCAGATACGCAGTATTTT
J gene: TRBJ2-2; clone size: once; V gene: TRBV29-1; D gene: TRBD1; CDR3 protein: CSVEGPRDRGGTGELFF; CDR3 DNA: TGCAGCGTTGAAGGGCCCCGGGACAGGGGAGGGACCGGGGAGCTGTTTTTT
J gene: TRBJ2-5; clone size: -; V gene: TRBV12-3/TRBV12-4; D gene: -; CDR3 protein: CASSEEGETQYF; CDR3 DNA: TGTGCCAGCAGCGAAGAGGGAGAGACCCAGTACTTC
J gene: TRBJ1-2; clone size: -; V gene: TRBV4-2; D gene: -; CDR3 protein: CASSHRGGGYTF; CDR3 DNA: TGTGCCAGCAGCCACAGGGGAGGGGGCTACACCTTC
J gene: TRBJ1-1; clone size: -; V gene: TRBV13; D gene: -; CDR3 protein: CASSSGISAFF; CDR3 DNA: TGTGCCAGCAGCTCAGGAATCTCAGCTTTCTTT
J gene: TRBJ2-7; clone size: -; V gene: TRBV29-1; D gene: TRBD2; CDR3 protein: CSVNGGGYEQYF; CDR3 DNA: TGCAGCGTAAACGGGGGAGGGTACGAGCAGTACTTC
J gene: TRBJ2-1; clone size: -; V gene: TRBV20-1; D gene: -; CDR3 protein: CSANENNEQFF; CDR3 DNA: TGCAGTGCTAACGAGAATAATGAGCAGTTCTTC
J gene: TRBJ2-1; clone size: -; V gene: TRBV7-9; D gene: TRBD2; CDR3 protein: CASRGLADYNEQFF; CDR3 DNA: TGTGCCTCCCGCGGACTAGCGGATTACAATGAGCAGTTCTTC
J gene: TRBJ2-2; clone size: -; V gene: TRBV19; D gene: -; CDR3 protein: CASSTMRGTGELFF; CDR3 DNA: TGTGCCAGTAGTACAATGCGGGGCACCGGGGAGCTGTTTTTT